The T cell receptor beta chain described here comes from a study of blood T cells in healthy people across ages. It was with a sample-barcoded 5' primer and a J-beta primer mix that a second PCR of roughly 7 to 12 cycles was run. TCRdb analysed the 5' RACE reads with MiXCR anew, one entry per CDR3 protein. The table records roughly 800,000 distinct CDR3 sequences, 20% to 25% of them present only once. Germline V CDR1 and CDR2: MDHEN, SYDVKM. This CDR3 contains 14 residues. Trimming removed 6 bases from V and 6 bases from J; junction bases left unmatched: 9. This sample also appeared in a second study, on T cells of mothers and their children.

The origin of this receptor is a boy younger than 18 in good health. The sequencing input was blood. The V gene is TRBV28, the J gene TRBJ2-7; TRBD2 matches at 9 bases. DNA of the CDR3: TGTGCCAGCAGAATTAGCGGGAGCGTAGGCGAGCAGTACTTC. Protein sequence: CASRISGSVGEQYF.